The 15 T cell receptor beta chains given below trace back to one sample, sequenced in a study of cytomegalovirus exposure and HLA in healthy donors. The study ran its PCR with 60 Vbeta and 13 Jbeta primers. Clones were read by immunoSEQ multiplex PCR, and TCRdb kept only the in-frame ones, dropping some. Here the sample spans around 190,000 clones, roughly 85% being singletons. Sequenced: PBMCs. Receptor source: a woman between 40 and 50 years old in good health and CMV-seronegative.

The chain combines TRBV4-2 with TRBJ1-5; no definite D call. The CDR3 sequence is 18 residues long. CDR1 is LGHNA and CDR2 is YNFKEQ in the germline V gene. The V end was cut by 0 bases, the J end by 1 base, with 16 bases between. The CDR3 protein is CASSQEAAGGLSNQPQHF. CDR3 bases: TGTGCCAGCAGCCAAGAAGCCGCCGGAGGCCTAAGCAATCAGCCCCAGCATTTT.

This clone was observed a handful of times. The chain joins TRBV30 to TRBJ1-1; 8 nucleotides line up with TRBD1. V lost 4 bases and J lost 3; bases outside the gene matches: 4. Germline V gene lookup returns CDR1 GTSNPN and CDR2 SVGIG (reference sequence). This CDR3 is built from 13 residues. CDR3 region: CAWNTGGDTEAFF. The DNA for the CDR3 is TGTGCCTGGAACACAGGGGGGGACACTGAAGCTTTCTTT.

In its sample, this clone was seen once. DNA of the CDR3: TGTGCCAGCAGCAAAGCGGGGGGGGGCGGGGAGCTGTTTTTT. It yields the protein CASSKAGGGGELFF. The rearrangement joins TRBV11-2 to TRBJ2-2; 10 bases match TRBD2. This CDR3 spans 14 amino acids. The V and J ends lost 5 bases and 7 bases, in that order; junction bases with no gene match: 4. Per the germline V gene, CDR1 is SGHAT and CDR2 is FQNNGV.

This clone was observed once. The rearrangement uses TRBV29-1 and TRBJ2-1; D might be TRBD1 (6 bases). V gave up 5 bases and J gave up 5 bases, with 16 bases separating them. CDR1 is SQVTM, CDR2 ANQGSEA, per germline. The CDR3 extends over 14 amino acids. The CDR3 DNA follows: TGCAGCGTTCGGGTTGGGGGCGCCCACAATGAGCAGTTCTTC. It translates to CSVRVGGAHNEQFF.

V gene TRBV9 combines with J gene TRBJ2-3; TRBD2 aligns across 14 bases. The CDR3 runs 17 residues. Germline values: CDR1 SGDLS, CDR2 YYNGEE. V trimming: 4 bases; J trimming: 1 base; junction bases outside the gene matches: 5. The CDR3 protein is CASSRPGLAGGTDTQYF. As DNA, the CDR3 is TGTGCCAGCAGCAGACCGGGACTAGCGGGAGGCACAGATACGCAGTATTTT.

This chain links TRBV6-1 with TRBJ1-1; 8 nucleotides match TRBD1. V shed 7 bases, J shed 1 base, and the junction held 5 bases outside the gene matches. The V gene's germline CDR1 is MNHNS and CDR2 SASEGT. The CDR3 contains 14 residues. The CDR3 DNA reads TGTGCCAGCACCCGGGACAGGACGAACACTGAAGCTTTCTTT. Translated, it gives CASTRDRTNTEAFF.

V usage is TRBV18 and J usage is TRBJ2-5; TRBD1 matches 7 bases. Germline lookup yields CDR1 KGHSH and CDR2 LQKENI. The CDR3 is 13 amino acids. V lost 4 bases and J lost 5; bases outside the gene matches: 4. The CDR3: CASSLRTGETQYF. The CDR3 DNA reads TGTGCCAGCTCACTTAGGACAGGCGAGACCCAGTACTTC.

The chain combines TRBV5-6 with TRBJ2-5; the match to TRBD1 covers 7 bases. Trimming took 4 bases from V and 3 from J; bases not matched to a gene: 9. The CDR3 is 15 residues long. The germline CDR1 and CDR2 sequences are SGHDT and YYEEEE. The CDR3, as DNA: TGTGCCAGCAGCCCAACAGAAACAGGGGAAGAGACCCAGTACTTC. Translated, it gives CASSPTETGEETQYF.

This clone was seen a few times. The rearrangement uses TRBV30 and TRBJ1-1; the D gene is possibly TRBD1 (5 bases). Between the trimmed V and J ends, which lost 3 bases and 0 bases, there was a span of 17 bases. The CDR3 covers 16 residues. Per the germline V gene, CDR1 is GTSNPN and CDR2 is SVGIG (reference sequence). CDR3 loop: CAWRGSDILMNTEAFF. The CDR3 nucleotides read TGTGCCTGGAGAGGGTCGGACATACTAATGAACACTGAAGCTTTCTTT.

About this clone itself: Other DNA sequences in this specimen translate into the identical CDR3. V gene TRBV6-4 combines with J gene TRBJ2-5, with a possible D match to TRBD1 (6 bases). CDR3 length: 15 amino acids. The germline V and J ends were trimmed by 0 bases and 2 bases, with 10 bases remaining between them. CDR1 MRHNA and CDR2 SNTAGT come from the germline V gene. DNA for the CDR3: TGTGCCAGCAGTGACTCCCGGACAGCGCAAGAGACCCAGTACTTC. Amino acid sequence: CASSDSRTAQETQYF.

The gene calls are TRBV29-1 and TRBJ2-7, with D tentatively TRBD1 (6 bases). The V end lost 6 bases, the J end lost 6 bases, and 15 bases lay between the germline ends. This CDR3 contains 12 residues. The germline V gene encodes CDR1 SQVTM and CDR2 ANQGSEA. CDR3 loop: CSVVSGECEQYF. The CDR3, as DNA: TGCAGCGTGGTGTCAGGGGAGTGCGAGCAGTACTTC.

The chain links TRBV15 to TRBJ2-7; D might be TRBD2 (5 bases). Trimming cost V 2 bases and J 2 bases, with 16 bases left between them. Germline V gene lookup returns CDR1 LNHNV and CDR2 YYDKDF (reference sequence). The CDR3 totals 16 residues. DNA for the CDR3: TGTGCCACCAGCAGAACCCCATATGCGGGTACCTACGAGCAGTACTTC. Encoded protein: CATSRTPYAGTYEQYF.

The chain employs TRBV14 and TRBJ2-7; maybe TRBD2 (5 bases). Trimming stripped 1 base from V and 6 bases from J, with 7 bases between. Germline lookup yields CDR1 SGHDN and CDR2 FVKESK. This CDR3 is 12 amino acids long. The CDR3 sequence is CASSQVAPEQYF. Here the CDR3 DNA reads TGTGCCAGCAGCCAAGTAGCGCCCGAGCAGTACTTC.

A note on this clone: One end of the junction varies from germline; a read error may be responsible. The V gene is TRBV7-7, the J gene TRBJ2-7; 7 bases are a match to TRBD1. This CDR3 comprises 16 residues. Germline V gene sequence: CDR1 SSHAT, CDR2 FNYEAQ (reference sequence). CDR3 in DNA: TGTGCTAGCAGCCCCTTAGACAGGGCCGGACCCTACGAGCAGTACTTC. The encoded protein is CASSPLDRAGPYEQYF.

This clone was found once. The rearrangement links TRBV19 to TRBJ1-3; 8 bases are shared with TRBD1. Losses at the gene ends were 4 bases for V and 0 bases for J; bases not matched to a gene: 5. The CDR3 has 16 residues. Germline V CDR1 and CDR2: LNHDA, SQIVND (reference sequence). The CDR3 DNA follows: TGTGCCAGTAGTACCCGGGACAGGAGCTCTGGAAACACCATATATTTT. As protein: CASSTRDRSSGNTIYF.